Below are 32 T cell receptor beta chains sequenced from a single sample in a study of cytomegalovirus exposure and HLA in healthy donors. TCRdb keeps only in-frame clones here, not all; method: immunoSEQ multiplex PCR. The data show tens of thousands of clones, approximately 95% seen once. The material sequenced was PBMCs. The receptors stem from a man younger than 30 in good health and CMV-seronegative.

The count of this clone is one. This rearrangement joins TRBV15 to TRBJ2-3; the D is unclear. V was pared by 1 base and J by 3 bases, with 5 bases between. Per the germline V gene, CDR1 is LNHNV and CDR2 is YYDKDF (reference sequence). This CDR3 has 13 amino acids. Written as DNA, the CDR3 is TGTGCCACCAGCAGAGTTCGGACAGATACGCAGTATTTT. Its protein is CATSRVRTDTQYF.

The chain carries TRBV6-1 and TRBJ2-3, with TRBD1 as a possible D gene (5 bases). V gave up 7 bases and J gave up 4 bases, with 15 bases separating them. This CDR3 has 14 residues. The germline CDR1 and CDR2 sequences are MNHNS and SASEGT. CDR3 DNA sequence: TGTGCCAGCATTAGGACAAATTCGGCAGATACGCAGTATTTT. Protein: CASIRTNSADTQYF.

CDR3: CASSGAQETQYF. Here the CDR3 DNA reads TGTGCCAGTAGCGGGGCCCAAGAGACCCAGTACTTC. V is TRBV28 and J is TRBJ2-5, with 8 bases lining up with TRBD2. J lost 1 base, V lost 9 bases, and 1 base had no gene match. CDR1 MDHEN and CDR2 SYDVKM come from the germline V gene. The CDR3 extends over 12 amino acids.

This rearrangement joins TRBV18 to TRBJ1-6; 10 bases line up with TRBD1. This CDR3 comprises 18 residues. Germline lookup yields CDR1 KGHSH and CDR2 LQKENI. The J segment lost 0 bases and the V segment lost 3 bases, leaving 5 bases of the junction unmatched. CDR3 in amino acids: CASSPPGQGSSYNSPLHF. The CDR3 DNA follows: TGTGCCAGCTCACCCCCGGGACAGGGGAGCTCCTATAATTCACCCCTCCACTTT. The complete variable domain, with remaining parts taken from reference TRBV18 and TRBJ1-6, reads NAGVMQNPRHLVRRRGQEARLRCSPMKGHSHVYWYRQLPEEGLKFMVYLQKENIIDESGMPKERFSAEFPKEGPSILRIQQVVRGDSAAYFCASSPPGQGSSYNSPLHFGNGTRLTVT.

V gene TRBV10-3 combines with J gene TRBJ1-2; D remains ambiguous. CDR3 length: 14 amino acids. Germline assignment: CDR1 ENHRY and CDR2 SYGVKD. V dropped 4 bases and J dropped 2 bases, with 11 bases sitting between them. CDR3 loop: CAISVGDGNYGYTF. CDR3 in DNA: TGTGCCATCAGTGTAGGAGACGGGAACTATGGCTACACCTTC.

In DNA, the CDR3 is TGTGCCACCAAGACAGGGTACGAAGAAAAACTGTTTTTT. Translating gives CATKTGYEEKLFF. V is TRBV10-3 and J is TRBJ1-4; 7 nucleotides line up with TRBD1. The V gene end was trimmed by 10 bases and the J gene end by 8 bases; junction bases not matched to a gene: 10. The length of the CDR3 is 13 residues. The germline gives CDR1 ENHRY, CDR2 SYGVKD.

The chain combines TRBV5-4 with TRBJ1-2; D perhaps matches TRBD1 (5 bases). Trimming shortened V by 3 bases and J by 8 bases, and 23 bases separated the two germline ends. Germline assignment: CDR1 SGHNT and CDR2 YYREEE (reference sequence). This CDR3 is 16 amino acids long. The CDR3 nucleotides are TGTGCCAGCAGCTCCTCCTCGATCGGGGGTTATCAAGGCTACACCTTC. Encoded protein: CASSSSSIGGYQGYTF.

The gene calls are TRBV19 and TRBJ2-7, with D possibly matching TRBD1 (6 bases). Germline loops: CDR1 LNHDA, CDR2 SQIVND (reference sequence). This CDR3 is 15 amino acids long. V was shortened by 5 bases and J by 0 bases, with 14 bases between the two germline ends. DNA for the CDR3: TGTGCCAGTAGTTACAGGGTGGGATCCTCCTACGAGCAGTACTTC. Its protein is CASSYRVGSSYEQYF. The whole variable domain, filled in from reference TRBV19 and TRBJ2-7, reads DGGITQSPKYLFRKEGQNVTLSCEQNLNHDAMYWYRQDPGQGLRLIYYSQIVNDFQKGDIAEGYSVSREKKESFPLTVTSAQKNPTAFYLCASSYRVGSSYEQYFGPGTRLTVT.

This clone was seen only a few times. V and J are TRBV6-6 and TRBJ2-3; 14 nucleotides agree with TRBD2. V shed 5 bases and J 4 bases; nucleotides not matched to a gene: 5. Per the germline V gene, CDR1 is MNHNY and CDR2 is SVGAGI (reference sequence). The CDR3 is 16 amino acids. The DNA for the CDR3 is TGTGCCAGCAGTGCCTTGACTAGCGGGGGGGCAGATACGCAGTATTTT. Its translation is CASSALTSGGADTQYF.

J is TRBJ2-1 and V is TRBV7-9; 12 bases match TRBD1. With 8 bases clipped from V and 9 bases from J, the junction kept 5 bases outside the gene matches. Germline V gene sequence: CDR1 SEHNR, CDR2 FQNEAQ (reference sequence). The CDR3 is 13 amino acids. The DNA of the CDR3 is TGTGCCAGCGCGGGACAGGGGGCGGCTGAGCAGTTCTTC. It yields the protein CASAGQGAAEQFF.

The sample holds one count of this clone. CDR3 loop: CASSLGQLGDGYTF. As DNA, the CDR3 is TGCGCCAGCAGCCTGGGACAGTTAGGGGATGGCTACACCTTC. The chain joins TRBV5-1 to TRBJ1-2, with 7 nucleotides matching TRBD1. With V trimmed by 4 bases and J by 6 bases, 9 bases remained unmatched. Germline V gene lookup returns CDR1 SGHRS and CDR2 YFSETQ. CDR3 size: 14 residues.

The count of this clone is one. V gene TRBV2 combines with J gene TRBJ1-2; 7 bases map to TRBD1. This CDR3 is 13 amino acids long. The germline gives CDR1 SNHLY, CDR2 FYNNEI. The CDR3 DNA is TGTGCGGGGACCGCGCAGGGGGTACTTGGCTACACCTTC. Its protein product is CAGTAQGVLGYTF.

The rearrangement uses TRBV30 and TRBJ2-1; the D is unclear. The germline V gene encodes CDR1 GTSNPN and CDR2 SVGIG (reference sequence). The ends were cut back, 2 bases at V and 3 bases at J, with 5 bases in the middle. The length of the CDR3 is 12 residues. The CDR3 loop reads CAWSTDYNEQFF. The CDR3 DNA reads TGTGCCTGGAGTACAGACTACAATGAGCAGTTCTTC.

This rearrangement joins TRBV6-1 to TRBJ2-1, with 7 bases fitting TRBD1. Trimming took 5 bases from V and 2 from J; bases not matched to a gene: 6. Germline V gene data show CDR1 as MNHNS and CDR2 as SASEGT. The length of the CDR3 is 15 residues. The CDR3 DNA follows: TGTGCCAGCAGTCTCCAGGGGGTAACCTACAATGAGCAGTTCTTC. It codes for CASSLQGVTYNEQFF.

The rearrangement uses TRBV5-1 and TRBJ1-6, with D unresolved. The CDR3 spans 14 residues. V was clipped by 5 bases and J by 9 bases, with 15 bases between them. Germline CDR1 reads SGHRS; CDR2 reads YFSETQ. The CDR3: CASSRGQESSPLHF. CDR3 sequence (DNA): TGCGCCAGCAGTCGCGGGCAGGAGAGTTCACCCCTCCACTTT.

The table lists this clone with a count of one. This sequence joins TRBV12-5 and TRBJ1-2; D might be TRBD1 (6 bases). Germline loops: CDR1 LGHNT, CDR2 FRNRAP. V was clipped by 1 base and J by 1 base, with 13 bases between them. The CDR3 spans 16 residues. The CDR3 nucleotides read TGTGCTAGTGGTTTGGGACAAACAGGGATTAACTATGGCTACACCTTC. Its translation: CASGLGQTGINYGYTF.

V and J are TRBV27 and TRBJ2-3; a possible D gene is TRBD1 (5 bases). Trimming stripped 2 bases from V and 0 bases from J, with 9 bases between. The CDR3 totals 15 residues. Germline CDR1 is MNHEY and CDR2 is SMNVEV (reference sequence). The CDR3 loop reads CASSLQGSSTDTQYF. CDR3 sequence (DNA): TGTGCCAGCAGTTTACAGGGCTCGAGCACAGATACGCAGTATTTT.

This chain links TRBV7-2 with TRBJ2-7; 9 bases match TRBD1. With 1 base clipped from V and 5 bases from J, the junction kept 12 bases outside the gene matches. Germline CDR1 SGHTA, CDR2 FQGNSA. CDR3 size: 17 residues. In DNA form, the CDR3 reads TGTGCCAGCAGCTTAGTGCGTATGGGGACAGGGAACCACGAGCAGTACTTC. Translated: CASSLVRMGTGNHEQYF.

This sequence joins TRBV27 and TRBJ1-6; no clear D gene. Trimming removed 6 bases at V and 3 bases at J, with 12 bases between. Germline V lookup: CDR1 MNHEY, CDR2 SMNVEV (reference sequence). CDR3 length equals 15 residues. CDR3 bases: TGTGCCAGCAGACCCGGGGAAAACTATAATTCACCCCTCCACTTT. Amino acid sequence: CASRPGENYNSPLHF.

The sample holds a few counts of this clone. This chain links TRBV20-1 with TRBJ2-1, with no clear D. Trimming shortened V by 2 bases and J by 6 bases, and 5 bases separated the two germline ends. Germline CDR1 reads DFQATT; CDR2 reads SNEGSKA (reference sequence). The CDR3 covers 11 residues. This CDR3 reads CSARLVNEQFF. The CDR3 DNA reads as TGCAGTGCTAGACTAGTCAATGAGCAGTTCTTC.

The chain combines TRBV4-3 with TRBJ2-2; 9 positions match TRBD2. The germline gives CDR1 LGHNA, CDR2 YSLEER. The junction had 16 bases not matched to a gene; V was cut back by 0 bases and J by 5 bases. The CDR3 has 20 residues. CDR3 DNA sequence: TGCGCCAGCAGCCAAGATGATCCACCCCGCGGGGGGGCCGGGACCGGGGAGCTGTTTTTT. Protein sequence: CASSQDDPPRGGAGTGELFF.

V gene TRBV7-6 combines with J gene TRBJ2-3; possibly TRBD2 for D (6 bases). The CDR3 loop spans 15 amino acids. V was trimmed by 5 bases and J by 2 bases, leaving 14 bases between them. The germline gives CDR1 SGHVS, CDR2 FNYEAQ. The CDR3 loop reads CASSVAGTHTDTQYF. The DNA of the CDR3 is TGTGCCAGCAGCGTGGCAGGGACTCACACAGATACGCAGTATTTT. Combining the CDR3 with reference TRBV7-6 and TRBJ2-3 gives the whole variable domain GAGVSQSPRYKVTKRGQDVALRCDPISGHVSLYWYRQALGQGPEFLTYFNYEAQQDKSGLPNDRFSAERPEGSISTLTIQRTEQRDSAMYRCASSVAGTHTDTQYFGPGTRLTVL.

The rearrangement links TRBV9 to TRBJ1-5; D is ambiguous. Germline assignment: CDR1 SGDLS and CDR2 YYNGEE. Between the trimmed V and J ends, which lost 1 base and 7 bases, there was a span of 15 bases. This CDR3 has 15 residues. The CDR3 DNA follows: TGTGCCAGCAGCGTAAGTGGCTCCGGGGAACAGCCCCAGCATTTT. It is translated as CASSVSGSGEQPQHF.

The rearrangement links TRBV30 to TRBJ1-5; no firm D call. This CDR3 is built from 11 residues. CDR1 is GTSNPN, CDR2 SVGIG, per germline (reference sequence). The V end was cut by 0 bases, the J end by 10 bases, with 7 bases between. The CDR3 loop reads CAWSVARPQHF. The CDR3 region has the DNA TGTGCCTGGAGTGTAGCCCGTCCCCAGCATTTT.

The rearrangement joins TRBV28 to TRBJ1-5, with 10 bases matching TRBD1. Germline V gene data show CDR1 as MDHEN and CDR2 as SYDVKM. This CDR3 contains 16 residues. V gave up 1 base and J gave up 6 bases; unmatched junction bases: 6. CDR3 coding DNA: TGTGCCAGCAGTTTATACGGGACAGGGGCTAGTCAGCCCCAGCATTTT. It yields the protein CASSLYGTGASQPQHF.

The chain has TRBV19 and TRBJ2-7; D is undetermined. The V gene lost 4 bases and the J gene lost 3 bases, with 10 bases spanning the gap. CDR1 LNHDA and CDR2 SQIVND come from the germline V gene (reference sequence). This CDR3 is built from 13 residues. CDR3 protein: CASSNRHRYEQYF. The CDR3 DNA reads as TGTGCCAGTAGTAACAGACACCGCTACGAGCAGTACTTC.

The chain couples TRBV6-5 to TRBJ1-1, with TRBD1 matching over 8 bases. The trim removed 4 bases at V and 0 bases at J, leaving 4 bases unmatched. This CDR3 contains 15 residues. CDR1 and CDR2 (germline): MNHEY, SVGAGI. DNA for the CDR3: TGTGCCAGCAGTTGGGGACAGGCGATGAACACTGAAGCTTTCTTT. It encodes CASSWGQAMNTEAFF.

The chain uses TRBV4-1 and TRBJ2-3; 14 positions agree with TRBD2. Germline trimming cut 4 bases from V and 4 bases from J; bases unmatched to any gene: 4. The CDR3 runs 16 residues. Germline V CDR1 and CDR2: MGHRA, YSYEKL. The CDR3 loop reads CASSPTSGGAADTQYF. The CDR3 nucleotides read TGCGCCAGCAGCCCGACTAGCGGGGGGGCCGCAGATACGCAGTATTTT.

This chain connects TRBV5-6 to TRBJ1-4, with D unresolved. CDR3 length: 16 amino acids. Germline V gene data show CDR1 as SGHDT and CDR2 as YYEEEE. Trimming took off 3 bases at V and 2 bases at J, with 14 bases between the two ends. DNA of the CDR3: TGTGCCAGCAGCTCCGGACTAGCCTTTACTAATGAAAAACTGTTTTTT. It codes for CASSSGLAFTNEKLFF.

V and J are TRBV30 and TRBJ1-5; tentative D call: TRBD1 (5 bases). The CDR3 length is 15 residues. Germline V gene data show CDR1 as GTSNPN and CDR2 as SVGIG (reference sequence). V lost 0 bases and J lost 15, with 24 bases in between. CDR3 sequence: CAWSVGGAPHHFLHF. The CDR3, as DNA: TGTGCCTGGAGTGTGGGCGGGGCACCCCATCATTTTTTGCATTTT.

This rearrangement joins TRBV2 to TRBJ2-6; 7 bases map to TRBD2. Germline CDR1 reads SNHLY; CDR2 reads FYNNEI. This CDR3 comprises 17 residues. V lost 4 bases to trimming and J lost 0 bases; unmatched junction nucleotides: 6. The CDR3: CASSGRAGDSGANVLTF. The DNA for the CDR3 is TGTGCCAGCAGTGGGCGGGCGGGGGACTCTGGGGCCAACGTCCTGACTTTC.

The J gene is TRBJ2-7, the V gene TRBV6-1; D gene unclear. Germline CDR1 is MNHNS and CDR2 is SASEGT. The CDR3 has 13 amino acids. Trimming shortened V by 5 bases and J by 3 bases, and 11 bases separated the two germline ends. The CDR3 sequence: CASSLTAIYEQYF. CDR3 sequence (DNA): TGTGCCAGCAGTCTCACAGCCATCTACGAGCAGTACTTC.